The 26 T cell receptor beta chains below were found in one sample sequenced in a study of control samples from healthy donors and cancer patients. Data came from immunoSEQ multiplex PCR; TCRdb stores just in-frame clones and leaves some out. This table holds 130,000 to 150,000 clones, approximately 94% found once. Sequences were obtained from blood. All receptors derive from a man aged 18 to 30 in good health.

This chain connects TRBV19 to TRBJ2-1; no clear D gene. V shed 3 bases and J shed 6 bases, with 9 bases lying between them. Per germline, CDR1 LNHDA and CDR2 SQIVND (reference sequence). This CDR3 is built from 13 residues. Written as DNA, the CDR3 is TGTGCCAGTAGTATTTGGTCGGCCAATGAGCAGTTCTTC. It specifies CASSIWSANEQFF.

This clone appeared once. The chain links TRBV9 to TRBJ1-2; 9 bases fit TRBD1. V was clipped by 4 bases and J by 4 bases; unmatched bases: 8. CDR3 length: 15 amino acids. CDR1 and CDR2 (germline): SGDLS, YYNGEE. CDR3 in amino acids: CASSPWTGATYGYTF. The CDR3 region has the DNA TGTGCCAGCAGCCCCTGGACAGGGGCGACCTATGGCTACACCTTC.

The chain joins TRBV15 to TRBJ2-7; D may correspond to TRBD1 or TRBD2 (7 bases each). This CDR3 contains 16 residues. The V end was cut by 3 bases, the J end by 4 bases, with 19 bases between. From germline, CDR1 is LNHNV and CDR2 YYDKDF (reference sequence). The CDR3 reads CATSSSTGRGFYEQYF. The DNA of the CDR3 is TGTGCCACCAGCAGCTCGACAGGGAGGGGCTTTTACGAGCAGTACTTC.

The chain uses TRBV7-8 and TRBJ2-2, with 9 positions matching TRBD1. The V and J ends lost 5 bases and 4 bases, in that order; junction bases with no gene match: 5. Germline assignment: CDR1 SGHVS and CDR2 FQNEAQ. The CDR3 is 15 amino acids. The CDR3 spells CASSPRDRATGELFF. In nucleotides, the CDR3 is TGTGCCAGCAGCCCCCGGGACAGGGCCACCGGGGAGCTGTTTTTT.

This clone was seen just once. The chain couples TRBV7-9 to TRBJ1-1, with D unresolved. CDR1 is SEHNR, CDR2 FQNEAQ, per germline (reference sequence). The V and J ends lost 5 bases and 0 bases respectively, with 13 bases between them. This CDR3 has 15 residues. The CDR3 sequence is CASSRKSIMNTEAFF. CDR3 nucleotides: TGTGCCAGCAGCCGCAAATCAATTATGAACACTGAAGCTTTCTTT.

The CDR3 region is CASSVPNQGGTDTQYF. DNA of the CDR3: TGTGCCAGCAGCGTACCAAATCAGGGGGGCACAGATACGCAGTATTTT. The V and J genes are TRBV9 and TRBJ2-3; the match to TRBD1 covers 7 bases. This CDR3 has 16 residues. Germline loops: CDR1 SGDLS, CDR2 YYNGEE. V gave up 1 base and J gave up 1 base; unmatched junction bases: 6. Based on the CDR3 plus reference TRBV9 and TRBJ2-3, the full variable domain is DSGVTQTPKHLITATGQRVTLRCSPRSGDLSVYWYQQSLDQGLQFLIQYYNGEERAKGNILERFSAQQFPDLHSELNLSSLELGDSALYFCASSVPNQGGTDTQYFGPGTRLTVL.

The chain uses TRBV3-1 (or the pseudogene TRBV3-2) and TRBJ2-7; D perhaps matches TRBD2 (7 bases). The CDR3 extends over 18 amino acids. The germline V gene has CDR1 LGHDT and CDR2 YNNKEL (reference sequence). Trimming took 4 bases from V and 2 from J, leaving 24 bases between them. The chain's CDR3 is CASSRTPTGLAVTYEQYF. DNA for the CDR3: TGTGCCAGCAGCCGAACCCCAACAGGGCTAGCGGTTACCTACGAGCAGTACTTC.

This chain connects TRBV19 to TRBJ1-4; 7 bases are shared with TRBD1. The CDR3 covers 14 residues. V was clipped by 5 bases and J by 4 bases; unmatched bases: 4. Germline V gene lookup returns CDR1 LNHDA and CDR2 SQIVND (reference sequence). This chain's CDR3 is CASSLDRDNEKLFF. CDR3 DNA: TGTGCCAGTAGTCTCGACAGGGATAATGAAAAACTGTTTTTT.

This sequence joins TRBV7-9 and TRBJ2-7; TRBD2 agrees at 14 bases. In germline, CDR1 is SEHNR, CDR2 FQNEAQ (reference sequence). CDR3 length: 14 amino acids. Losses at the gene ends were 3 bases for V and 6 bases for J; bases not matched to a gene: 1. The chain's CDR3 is CASSLGLAGVEQYF. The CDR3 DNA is TGTGCCAGCAGCTTGGGACTAGCGGGAGTCGAGCAGTACTTC.

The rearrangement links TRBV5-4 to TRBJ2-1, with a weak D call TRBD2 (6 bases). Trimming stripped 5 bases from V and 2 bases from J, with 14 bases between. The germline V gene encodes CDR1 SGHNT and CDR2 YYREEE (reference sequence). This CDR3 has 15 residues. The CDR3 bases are TGTGCCAGCAGTCCCCCTAGCGAGCCCTACAATGAGCAGTTCTTC. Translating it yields CASSPPSEPYNEQFF.

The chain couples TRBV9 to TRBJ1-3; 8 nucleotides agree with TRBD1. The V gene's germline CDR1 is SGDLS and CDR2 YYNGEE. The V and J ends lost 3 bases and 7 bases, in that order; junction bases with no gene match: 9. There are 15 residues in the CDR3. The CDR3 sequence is CASSAGGAEFNTIYF. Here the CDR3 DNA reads TGTGCCAGCAGCGCAGGGGGCGCGGAGTTCAACACCATATATTTT.

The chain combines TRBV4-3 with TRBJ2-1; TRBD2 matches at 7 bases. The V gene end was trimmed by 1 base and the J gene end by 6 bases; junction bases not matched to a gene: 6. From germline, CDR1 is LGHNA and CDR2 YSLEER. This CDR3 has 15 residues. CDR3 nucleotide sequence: TGCGCCAGCAGCCAAGTAACGGGAGGCAGCAATGAGCAGTTCTTC. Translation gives CASSQVTGGSNEQFF.

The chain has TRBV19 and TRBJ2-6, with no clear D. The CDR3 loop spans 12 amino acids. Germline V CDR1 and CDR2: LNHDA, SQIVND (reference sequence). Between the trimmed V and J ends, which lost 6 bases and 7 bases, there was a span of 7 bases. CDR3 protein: CASSQRANVLTF. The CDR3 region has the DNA TGTGCCAGTAGCCAACGAGCCAACGTCCTGACTTTC.

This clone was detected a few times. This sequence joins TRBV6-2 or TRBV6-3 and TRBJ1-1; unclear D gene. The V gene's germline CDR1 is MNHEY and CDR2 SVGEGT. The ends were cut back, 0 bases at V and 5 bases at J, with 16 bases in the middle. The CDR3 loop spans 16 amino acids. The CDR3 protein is CASSYSNSPRVTEAFF. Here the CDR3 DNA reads TGTGCCAGCAGTTACTCGAACTCCCCACGGGTAACTGAAGCTTTCTTT.

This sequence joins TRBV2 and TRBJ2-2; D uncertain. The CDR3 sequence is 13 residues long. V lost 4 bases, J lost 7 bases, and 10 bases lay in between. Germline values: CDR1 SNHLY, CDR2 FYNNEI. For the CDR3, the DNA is TGTGCCAGCAGTGTGGAGAGCATCGGGGAGCTGTTTTTT. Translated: CASSVESIGELFF.

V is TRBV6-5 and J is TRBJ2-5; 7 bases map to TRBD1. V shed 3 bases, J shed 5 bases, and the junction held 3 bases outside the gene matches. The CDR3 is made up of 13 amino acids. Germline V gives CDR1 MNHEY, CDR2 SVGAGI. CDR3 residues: CASSYGTEETQYF. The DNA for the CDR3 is TGTGCCAGCAGTTATGGGACAGAGGAGACCCAGTACTTC.

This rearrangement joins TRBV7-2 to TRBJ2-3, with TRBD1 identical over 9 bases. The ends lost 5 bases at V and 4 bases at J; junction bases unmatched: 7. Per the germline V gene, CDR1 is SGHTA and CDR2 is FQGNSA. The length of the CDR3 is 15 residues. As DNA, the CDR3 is TGTGCCAGCAGCCTACAGGGGGCCGGGTCAGATACGCAGTATTTT. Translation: CASSLQGAGSDTQYF.

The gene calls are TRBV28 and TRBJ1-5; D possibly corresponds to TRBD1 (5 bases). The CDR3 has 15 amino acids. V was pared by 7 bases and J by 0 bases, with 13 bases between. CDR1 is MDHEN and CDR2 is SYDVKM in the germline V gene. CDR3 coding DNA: TGTGCCAGCAACCCCAGACAGTATAGCAATCAGCCCCAGCATTTT. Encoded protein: CASNPRQYSNQPQHF.

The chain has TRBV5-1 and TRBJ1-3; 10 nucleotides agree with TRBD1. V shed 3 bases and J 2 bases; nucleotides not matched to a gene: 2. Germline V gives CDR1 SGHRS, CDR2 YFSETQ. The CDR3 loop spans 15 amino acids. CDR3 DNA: TGCGCCAGCAGCTCGGGACAGGGGACTGGAAACACCATATATTTT. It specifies CASSSGQGTGNTIYF. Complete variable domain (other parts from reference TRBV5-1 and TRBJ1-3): KAGVTQTPRYLIKTRGQQVTLSCSPISGHRSVSWYQQTPGQGLQFLFEYFSETQRNKGNFPGRFSGRQFSNSRSEMNVSTLELGDSALYLCASSSGQGTGNTIYFGEGSWLTVV.

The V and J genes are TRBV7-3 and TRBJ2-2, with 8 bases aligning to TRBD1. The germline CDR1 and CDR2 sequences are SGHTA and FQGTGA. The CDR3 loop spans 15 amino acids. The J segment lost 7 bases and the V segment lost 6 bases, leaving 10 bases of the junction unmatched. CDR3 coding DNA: TGTGCCAGCAGGTCACAGGGGGATTCTGGCGGGGAGCTGTTTTTT. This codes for CASRSQGDSGGELFF.

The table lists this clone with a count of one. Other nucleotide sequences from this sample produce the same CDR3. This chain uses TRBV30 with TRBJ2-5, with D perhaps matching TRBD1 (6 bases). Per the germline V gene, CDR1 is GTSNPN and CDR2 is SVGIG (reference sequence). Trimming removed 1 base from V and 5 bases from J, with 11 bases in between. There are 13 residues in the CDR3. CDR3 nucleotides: TGTGCCTGGAGTGGACTGAGGGGGGAGACCCAGTACTTC. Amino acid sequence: CAWSGLRGETQYF.

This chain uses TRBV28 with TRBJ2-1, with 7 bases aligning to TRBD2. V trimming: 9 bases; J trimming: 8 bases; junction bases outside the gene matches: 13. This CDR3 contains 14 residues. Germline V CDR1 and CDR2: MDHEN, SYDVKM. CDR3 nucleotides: TGTGCCAGTATTAAGAGGGAGGGCCGCTATGAGCAGTTCTTC. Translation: CASIKREGRYEQFF. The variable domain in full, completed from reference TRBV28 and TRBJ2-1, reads DVKVTQSSRYLVKRTGEKVFLECVQDMDHENMFWYRQDPGLGLRLIYFSYDVKMKEKGDIPEGYSVSREKKERFSLILESASTNQTSMYLCASIKREGRYEQFFGPGTRLTVL.

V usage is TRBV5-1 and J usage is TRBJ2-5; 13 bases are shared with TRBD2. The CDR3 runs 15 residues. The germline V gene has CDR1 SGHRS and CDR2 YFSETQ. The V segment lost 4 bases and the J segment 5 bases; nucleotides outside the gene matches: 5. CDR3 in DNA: TGCGCCAGCAGCACCCGGACTAGCGGGAGCGAGACCCAGTACTTC. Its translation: CASSTRTSGSETQYF.

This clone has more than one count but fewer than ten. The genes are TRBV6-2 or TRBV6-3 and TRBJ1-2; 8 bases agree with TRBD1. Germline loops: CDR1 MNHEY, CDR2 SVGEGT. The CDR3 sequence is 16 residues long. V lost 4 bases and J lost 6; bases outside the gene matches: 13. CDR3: CASSLPGTGFLHGYTF. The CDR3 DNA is TGTGCCAGCAGTTTACCCGGGACAGGTTTTCTTCATGGCTACACCTTC.

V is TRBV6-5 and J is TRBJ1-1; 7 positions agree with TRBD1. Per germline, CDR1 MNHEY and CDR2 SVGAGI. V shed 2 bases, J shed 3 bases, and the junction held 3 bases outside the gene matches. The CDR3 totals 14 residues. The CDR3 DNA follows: TGTGCCAGCAGTTACAGGGGGCCATACACTGAAGCTTTCTTT. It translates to CASSYRGPYTEAFF.

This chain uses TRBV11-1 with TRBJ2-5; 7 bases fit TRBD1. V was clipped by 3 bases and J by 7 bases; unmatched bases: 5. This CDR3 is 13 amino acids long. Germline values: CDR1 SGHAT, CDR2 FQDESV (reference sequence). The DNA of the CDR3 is TGTGCCAGCAGCTTTGGGGACAGTGCGACCCAGTACTTC. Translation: CASSFGDSATQYF.